What follows are 22 T cell receptor beta chains derived from one specimen sequenced in a study of blood T cell repertoires in COVID-19. Here immunoSEQ multiplex PCR was the method, and the copy in TCRdb shows in-frame clones only, minus some. The sample records approximately 350,000 clones, around 83% being singletons. The sequenced sample consisted of peripheral blood. The receptors shown here come from a man aged 25 to 40 with active or convalescent COVID-19.

The V gene is TRBV30, the J gene TRBJ2-7, with D possibly being TRBD2 (5 bases). In germline, CDR1 is GTSNPN, CDR2 SVGIG (reference sequence). CDR3 length equals 13 residues. V gave up 7 bases and J gave up 4 bases, with 17 bases separating them. CDR3 coding DNA: TGTGCCTTTAGTAACGGGGAAGAATACGAGCAGTACTTC. Translating gives CAFSNGEEYEQYF.

This rearrangement joins TRBV7-6 to TRBJ2-1; D remains unclear. This CDR3 spans 14 amino acids. The V end was cut by 6 bases, the J end by 0 bases, with 9 bases between. Germline V gives CDR1 SGHVS, CDR2 FNYEAQ. The CDR3 loop is CASSALSSYNEQFF. The CDR3, as DNA: TGTGCCAGCAGTGCTCTCAGCTCCTACAATGAGCAGTTCTTC.

This clone has just a few counts. V usage is TRBV13 and J usage is TRBJ2-1; tentatively, D is TRBD2 (6 bases). Germline V gene lookup returns CDR1 PRHDT and CDR2 FYEKMQ (reference sequence). V was shortened by 1 base and J by 6 bases, with 10 bases between the two germline ends. The CDR3 is 14 residues long. In DNA form, the CDR3 reads TGTGCCAGCAGCTTAGAACAGGAGGGCAATGAGCAGTTCTTC. Its translation is CASSLEQEGNEQFF.

The chain uses TRBV15 and TRBJ1-5, with TRBD1 as a possible D gene (6 bases). Trimming took 4 bases from V and 11 from J, leaving 18 bases between them. CDR3 size: 14 residues. Germline CDR1 and CDR2: LNHNV and YYDKDF (reference sequence). The CDR3 here is CATSTGWGLKAQHF. The CDR3 nucleotides are TGTGCCACCAGCACAGGTTGGGGGCTCAAGGCCCAGCATTTT. Full variable domain (rest looked up from reference TRBV15 and TRBJ1-5): DAMVIQNPRYQVTQFGKPVTLSCSQTLNHNVMYWYQQKSSQAPKLLFHYYDKDFNNEADTPDNFQSRRPNTSFCFLDIRSPGLGDTAMYLCATSTGWGLKAQHFGDGTRLSIL.

The chain couples TRBV5-6 to TRBJ2-3; TRBD2 aligns across 7 bases. The ends lost 3 bases at V and 0 bases at J; junction bases unmatched: 7. The germline V gene encodes CDR1 SGHDT and CDR2 YYEEEE. This CDR3 has 16 residues. The DNA for the CDR3 is TGTGCCAGCAGCTGGAGCGGGACGGCTAGCACAGATACGCAGTATTTT. Translation: CASSWSGTASTDTQYF.

The gene calls are TRBV11-1 and TRBJ2-1, with TRBD2 matching over 9 bases. The CDR3 runs 12 residues. In germline, CDR1 is SGHAT, CDR2 FQDESV (reference sequence). V shed 2 bases and J 10 bases; nucleotides not matched to a gene: 0. Written as DNA, the CDR3 is TGTGCCAGCAGCTTAAGCGGGGGGGAGCAGTTCTTC. Translating it yields CASSLSGGEQFF.

This chain joins TRBV19 and TRBJ2-7; D remains ambiguous. Trimming shortened V by 3 bases and J by 5 bases, and 5 bases separated the two germline ends. The CDR3 spans 11 residues. CDR1 is LNHDA, CDR2 SQIVND, per germline (reference sequence). This CDR3 reads CASSMRNEQYF. The CDR3 DNA is TGTGCCAGTAGTATGAGGAACGAGCAGTACTTC.

This clone was counted a single time. This chain connects TRBV6-5 to TRBJ1-4; D gene uncertain. The CDR3 spans 15 residues. The V end lost 0 bases, the J end lost 7 bases, and 12 bases lay between the germline ends. Looked up from germline, CDR1 is MNHEY and CDR2 is SVGAGI. The CDR3 DNA reads as TGTGCCAGCAGTTACTCTGCCGGGAATGGTGAAAAACTGTTTTTT. This encodes CASSYSAGNGEKLFF.

The chain carries TRBV4-2 and TRBJ1-5; D is unresolved. Trimming stripped 0 bases from V and 2 bases from J, with 5 bases between. The CDR3 extends over 14 amino acids. CDR1 LGHNA and CDR2 YNFKEQ come from the germline V gene. CDR3 in DNA: TGTGCCAGCAGCCAAGATATCGGCAATCAGCCCCAGCATTTT. Translated: CASSQDIGNQPQHF.

This rearrangement joins TRBV7-2 to TRBJ1-3, with D unresolved. The CDR3 covers 14 residues. Germline V gives CDR1 SGHTA, CDR2 FQGNSA. Trimming pared 3 bases from V and 1 base from J, leaving 7 bases between. This CDR3 reads CASSFGWSGNTIYF. The CDR3 nucleotides read TGTGCCAGCAGCTTCGGGTGGTCTGGAAACACCATATATTTT.

V usage is TRBV10-1 and J usage is TRBJ2-7, with no clear D. With 4 bases removed from V and 1 base from J, the gap between germline ends came to 11 bases. Looked up from germline, CDR1 is WNHNN and CDR2 is SYGVQD (reference sequence). This CDR3 is built from 14 residues. The CDR3 DNA is TGCGCCAGCAGTGGGAAGGAGATATCCTACGAGCAGTACTTC. Translation: CASSGKEISYEQYF.

The rearrangement joins TRBV11-2 to TRBJ1-2, with D possibly being TRBD1 (5 bases). CDR3 length: 13 amino acids. Germline CDR1 and CDR2: SGHAT and FQNNGV. V was pared by 5 bases and J by 7 bases, with 14 bases between. In DNA form, the CDR3 reads TGTGCCAGCAGCCCCCGGACAACGGGTGGCTACACCTTC. Residues: CASSPRTTGGYTF.

This clone was seen a single time. This sequence joins TRBV5-1 and TRBJ1-3; D uncertain. CDR3 length equals 14 residues. Trimming removed 4 bases from V and 0 bases from J, with 8 bases in between. The germline V gene has CDR1 SGHRS and CDR2 YFSETQ. The CDR3 loop is CASSDDISGNTIYF. The DNA for the CDR3 is TGCGCCAGCAGCGACGACATCTCTGGAAACACCATATATTTT.

This clone showed up just once. The chain carries TRBV7-9 and TRBJ2-7, with 7 bases aligning to TRBD1. The ends lost 5 bases at V and 4 bases at J; junction bases unmatched: 11. CDR3 length equals 15 residues. CDR1 and CDR2 (germline): SEHNR, FQNEAQ (reference sequence). CDR3: CASSNPGQSRYEQYF. CDR3 bases: TGTGCCAGCAGCAACCCGGGACAGAGCCGGTACGAGCAGTACTTC.

This chain uses TRBV7-2 with TRBJ2-5; D is perhaps TRBD1 (6 bases). The CDR3 loop spans 15 amino acids. Germline V gene data show CDR1 as SGHTA and CDR2 as FQGNSA. V was trimmed by 1 base and J by 5 bases, leaving 14 bases between them. The CDR3 loop reads CASSLGADSSETQYF. CDR3 DNA sequence: TGTGCCAGCAGCTTAGGGGCGGACAGTAGCGAGACCCAGTACTTC.

This chain uses TRBV7-2 with TRBJ2-5; 11 nucleotides align to TRBD1. The CDR3 has 16 residues. Germline V gives CDR1 SGHTA, CDR2 FQGNSA. The ends lost 5 bases at V and 7 bases at J; junction bases unmatched: 12. The CDR3 protein is CASSRTGGGRAVTQYF. Here the CDR3 DNA reads TGTGCCAGCAGCAGGACAGGGGGCGGCCGCGCGGTGACCCAGTACTTC.

The rearrangement links TRBV3-1 (or the pseudogene TRBV3-2) to TRBJ1-1; D is ambiguous. The V end was cut by 5 bases, the J end by 0 bases, with 16 bases between. The CDR3 length is 16 residues. Germline loops: CDR1 LGHDT, CDR2 YNNKEL (reference sequence). The CDR3 loop reads CASSAGFRLLNTEAFF. The DNA for the CDR3 is TGTGCCAGCAGCGCGGGATTCAGATTGCTGAACACTGAAGCTTTCTTT.

The V call is TRBV6-5, the J call TRBJ2-3; a weak D match, TRBD2 (5 bases). V was clipped by 6 bases and J by 2 bases, with 15 bases between them. Germline loops: CDR1 MNHEY, CDR2 SVGAGI. The CDR3 covers 15 residues. This chain's CDR3 is CASSETTAPTDTQYF. Written as DNA, the CDR3 is TGTGCCAGCAGCGAGACTACTGCCCCCACAGATACGCAGTATTTT.

This chain uses TRBV12-3 or TRBV12-4 with TRBJ1-2; 7 bases are shared with TRBD1. This CDR3 is built from 13 residues. The J segment lost 8 bases and the V segment lost 5 bases, leaving 8 bases of the junction unmatched. The CDR3 here is CASSRTGVRGYTF. Written as DNA, the CDR3 is TGTGCCAGCAGTCGCACAGGGGTGCGGGGCTACACCTTC.

The V call is TRBV19, the J call TRBJ2-2, with 7 nucleotides matching TRBD2. Germline V gene data show CDR1 as LNHDA and CDR2 as SQIVND (reference sequence). V gave up 6 bases and J gave up 4 bases; unmatched junction bases: 8. CDR3 length equals 15 residues. This chain's CDR3 is CASRPEREGTGELFF. CDR3 bases: TGTGCCAGTAGACCGGAGCGGGAAGGCACCGGGGAGCTGTTTTTT.

This clone was detected a few times. The chain couples TRBV5-1 to TRBJ1-5; TRBD1 might be the D (6 bases). Germline V gene data show CDR1 as SGHRS and CDR2 as YFSETQ. V gave up 5 bases and J gave up 0 bases, with 9 bases separating them. CDR3 size: 14 residues. The CDR3 sequence: CASSQDSSNQPQHF. Here the CDR3 DNA reads TGCGCCAGCAGTCAGGACAGTAGCAATCAGCCCCAGCATTTT.

This chain uses TRBV7-4 with TRBJ1-3; 10 bases line up with TRBD1. Losses at the gene ends were 3 bases for V and 0 bases for J; bases not matched to a gene: 5. Per germline, CDR1 SGHVT and CDR2 SQSDAQ. The CDR3 extends over 17 amino acids. This chain's CDR3 is CASSLTGGTTSGNTIYF. The CDR3 DNA sequence: TGTGCCAGCAGCTTGACAGGGGGCACTACCTCTGGAAACACCATATATTTT.